A selection of T cell receptor beta chains follows, all from one sample in a study of shared clonotypes between healthy human individuals. Profiling relied on immunoSEQ multiplex PCR, and the TCRdb table lists in-frame clones only, not all of them. The sample lists 470,000 or so clones, about 84% occurring once. Sequencing used PBMCs. The receptor source for this set is a middle-aged woman in good health. Some clones in this sample may be carry-over from other donors' samples. Each CDR3 is given with its conserved first and last residue. A D gene is named only where the DNA matches it firmly. Rows may omit the clone size; those that give it use once, few, many or a size class.

CASSPSGSLGTDTQYF | TGTGCCAGCAGCCCTAGCGGGAGTTTGGGCACAGATACGCAGTATTTT | TRBJ2-3 | TRBD2 | TRBV28 | .
CSVAQTSGVTEQYF | TGCAGCGTTGCTCAGACTAGCGGGGTTACCGAGCAGTACTTC | TRBJ2-7 | TRBD2 | TRBV29-1 | .
CASSLLASGETQYF | TGTGCCAGCAGCTTACTTGCATCTGGGGAGACCCAGTACTTC | TRBJ2-5 | . | TRBV7-2 | once
CASSPATLDTQYF | TGCGCCAGCAGTCCAGCGACATTAGATACGCAGTATTTT | TRBJ2-3 | . | TRBV5-1 | .
CASSLDRFNYGYTF | TGTGCCAGCAGCTTGGACCGATTTAACTATGGCTACACCTTC | TRBJ1-2 | . | TRBV5-4 | .
CASSPPSRTEAFF | TGTGCCAGCTCACCCCCTTCCCGCACTGAAGCTTTCTTT | TRBJ1-1 | . | TRBV18 | .
CASSRRLAVQETQYF | TGCGCCAGCAGCCGCAGACTAGCGGTACAAGAGACCCAGTACTTC | TRBJ2-5 | TRBD2 | TRBV4-1 | .
CASSIDPLNEQFF | TGTGCCAGTAGTATAGACCCCCTCAATGAGCAGTTCTTC | TRBJ2-1 | . | TRBV19 | .
CASSYSGRDNEQFF | TGTGCCAGCAGCTATAGCGGGAGGGACAATGAGCAGTTCTTC | TRBJ2-1 | TRBD2 | TRBV7-8 | .
CASSARLSSETQYF | TGTGCCAGCAGCGCAAGACTGTCATCAGAGACCCAGTACTTC | TRBJ2-5 | . | TRBV9 | .
CASSQERRFYGGYTF | TGCGCCAGCAGCCAAGAGAGACGGTTCTATGGTGGCTACACCTTC | TRBJ1-2 | . | TRBV4-1 | .
CASSSSYEQYF | TGTGCCAGCAGCTCCTCCTACGAGCAGTACTTC | TRBJ2-7 | . | TRBV11-2 | .
CASSLVDPLDEQYF | TGTGCCAGCAGCTTAGTAGATCCCCTTGACGAGCAGTACTTC | TRBJ2-7 | . | TRBV7-2 | .
CASGSTGSQETQYF | TGCGCCAGCGGCTCTACAGGGAGCCAAGAGACCCAGTACTTC | TRBJ2-5 | . | TRBV5-1 | .